A selection of T cell receptor beta chains follows, all from one sample in a study of blood T cells in healthy people across ages. One entry per CDR3 protein results from TCRdb running MiXCR on the 5' RACE reads. The table records over 950,000 distinct CDR3 sequences, around 54% of them present only once. The sequencing input was blood. Source of these receptors: a woman in her fifties or sixties in good health. Both conserved end residues are part of each CDR3.

j_call: TRBJ2-4
v_call: TRBV28
cdr3_aa: CASRDRGPKNIQYF

j_call: TRBJ2-1
v_call: TRBV4-1
cdr3_aa: CASSQVVYNEQFF

j_call: TRBJ2-1
v_call: TRBV2
cdr3_aa: CASREAGGPINEQFF

j_call: TRBJ2-7
v_call: TRBV7-3
cdr3_aa: CASGTDQAAPYEQYF

j_call: TRBJ2-3
v_call: TRBV29-1
cdr3_aa: CSPEVRSGSADTQYF

j_call: TRBJ2-1
v_call: TRBV27
cdr3_aa: CASSFYWGDEQFF

j_call: -
v_call: TRBV27
cdr3_aa: CASSLYGGAGETQYF

j_call: TRBJ1-4
v_call: TRBV6-6
cdr3_aa: CASSYRDKNEKLFF

j_call: -
v_call: TRBV10-2
cdr3_aa: CASSESATGGPSEQYF

j_call: TRBJ1-5
v_call: TRBV7-9
cdr3_aa: CASSLEAGPGHF

j_call: TRBJ2-5
v_call: TRBV6-1
cdr3_aa: CAGKDRAQETQYF

j_call: TRBJ2-3
v_call: TRBV27
cdr3_aa: CASMDGLPTDTQYF

j_call: TRBJ2-3
v_call: TRBV2
cdr3_aa: CASTLEGDTQYF

j_call: TRBJ2-3
v_call: TRBV20-1
cdr3_aa: CSSPLGGVSTDTQYF

j_call: TRBJ2-1
v_call: TRBV15
cdr3_aa: CATSRDRDRGTNEQFF

j_call: TRBJ2-2
v_call: TRBV7-2
cdr3_aa: CASRFQGSGELFF

j_call: TRBJ2-3
v_call: TRBV29-1
cdr3_aa: CSVQQGTDTQYF

j_call: TRBJ2-2
v_call: TRBV10-3
cdr3_aa: CAISAVWAGRGTGELFF

j_call: TRBJ1-5
v_call: TRBV6-2/TRBV6-3
cdr3_aa: CASRDRSPQPQHF

j_call: TRBJ2-5
v_call: TRBV27
cdr3_aa: CASSFGWERYF

j_call: TRBJ2-1
v_call: TRBV12-3/TRBV12-4
cdr3_aa: CASTPDSYSYNEQFF

j_call: TRBJ2-7
v_call: TRBV20-1
cdr3_aa: CSASATSGYYEQYF

j_call: -
v_call: TRBV9
cdr3_aa: CASSVATGSGSSYNEQYF

j_call: TRBJ1-5
v_call: TRBV28
cdr3_aa: CASSLYRVSNQPQHF

j_call: TRBJ2-4
v_call: TRBV20-1
cdr3_aa: CSASQVAKNIQYF

j_call: -
v_call: TRBV5-1
cdr3_aa: CASSLYTSGEQYF

j_call: TRBJ2-4
v_call: TRBV28
cdr3_aa: CASSSRKGLSIQYF

j_call: TRBJ2-2
v_call: TRBV20-1
cdr3_aa: CSASQDSPSERVFF

j_call: TRBJ1-5
v_call: TRBV20-1
cdr3_aa: CSARQAPSNQPQHF

j_call: TRBJ2-3
v_call: TRBV6-6
cdr3_aa: CASSRQGMGTDTQYF

j_call: TRBJ1-4
v_call: TRBV20-1
cdr3_aa: CSAPLTASGEKLFF

j_call: TRBJ2-7
v_call: TRBV7-9
cdr3_aa: CASSLVAAPTGEQYF

j_call: TRBJ2-1
v_call: TRBV29-1
cdr3_aa: CSTSGGAYSEQFF

j_call: TRBJ2-3
v_call: TRBV24-1
cdr3_aa: CATSDWARGADTQYF

j_call: TRBJ1-2
v_call: TRBV6-2/TRBV6-3
cdr3_aa: CASSPAGGSYGYTF

j_call: TRBJ2-5
v_call: TRBV4-2
cdr3_aa: CASSQGTGGVEETQYF

j_call: TRBJ2-7
v_call: TRBV28
cdr3_aa: CASSLRRQGSHEQYF

j_call: TRBJ2-7
v_call: TRBV28
cdr3_aa: CASSLGGQGSYEQYF

j_call: TRBJ1-1
v_call: TRBV5-1
cdr3_aa: CASSSYRGTTEAFF

j_call: TRBJ2-3
v_call: TRBV3-1
cdr3_aa: CASSFRLAGKDDTQYF

j_call: TRBJ2-7
v_call: TRBV5-1
cdr3_aa: CASSFSSRGNEQYF

j_call: TRBJ2-1
v_call: TRBV7-3
cdr3_aa: CASSLDGQAQAEQFF

j_call: TRBJ1-2
v_call: TRBV4-3
cdr3_aa: CASSQERTGRTYGYTF

j_call: TRBJ1-4
v_call: TRBV20-1
cdr3_aa: CSARDLGGGGEKLFF

j_call: TRBJ1-1
v_call: TRBV4-2
cdr3_aa: CASSPRGDGRGTEAFF

j_call: TRBJ1-5
v_call: TRBV7-2
cdr3_aa: CASSKGTAQHF

j_call: TRBJ2-4
v_call: TRBV20-1
cdr3_aa: CSGTGAKNIQYF

j_call: TRBJ2-1
v_call: TRBV6-5
cdr3_aa: CASRRTMDEQFF

j_call: TRBJ2-5
v_call: TRBV7-6
cdr3_aa: CASSDHWEQYF

j_call: TRBJ2-3
v_call: TRBV20-1
cdr3_aa: CSTSGGVTDTQYF

j_call: TRBJ1-4
v_call: TRBV7-2
cdr3_aa: CASSPSGTGVEKLFF

j_call: TRBJ2-7
v_call: TRBV5-1
cdr3_aa: CASSLGRDRDTYEQYF

j_call: TRBJ2-4
v_call: TRBV13
cdr3_aa: CASSLEGPREQYF